One sample yielded the 28 T cell receptor beta chains listed below, sequenced in a study of blood T cell repertoires in COVID-19. Measured with immunoSEQ multiplex PCR; TCRdb has only the in-frame clones, and not every one. The sample shows about 200,000 clones, about 84% of them seen only once. Specimen: PBMCs or T cells enriched from blood (not recorded which). The source of these receptors is a man aged 35 to 55 with acute COVID-19.

The CDR3 is CSASVPGGPNNEQFF. CDR3 bases: TGCAGTGCTAGTGTTCCGGGAGGGCCTAACAATGAGCAGTTCTTC. The rearrangement joins TRBV20-1 to TRBJ2-1; 8 bases align to TRBD2. This CDR3 has 15 amino acids. With V trimmed by 3 bases and J by 5 bases, 9 bases remained unmatched. Germline CDR1 reads DFQATT; CDR2 reads SNEGSKA (reference sequence).

This clone was observed a handful of times. The V gene is TRBV27, the J gene TRBJ1-5; TRBD1 agrees at 8 bases. The V gene end was trimmed by 5 bases and the J gene end by 7 bases; junction bases not matched to a gene: 7. The length of the CDR3 is 14 residues. From germline, CDR1 is MNHEY and CDR2 SMNVEV (reference sequence). The CDR3 loop is CASSQGQVTQPQHF. The CDR3 nucleotides are TGTGCCAGCAGTCAGGGACAGGTGACCCAGCCCCAGCATTTT.

The chain joins TRBV11-3 to TRBJ2-7, with D perhaps TRBD2 (5 bases). CDR1 is SGHNT and CDR2 is YENEEA in the germline V gene. Trimming cost V 4 bases and J 1 base, with 17 bases left between them. CDR3 length: 16 amino acids. The DNA of the CDR3 is TGTGCCAGCAGCTACATAGACCCGCCGGGGTCCTACGAGCAGTACTTC. Protein sequence: CASSYIDPPGSYEQYF. The full variable domain, completed using reference TRBV11-3 and TRBJ2-7, is EAGVVQSPRYKIIEKKQPVAFWCNPISGHNTLYWYLQNLGQGPELLIRYENEEAVDDSQLPKDRFSAERLKGVDSTLKIQPAELGDSAVYLCASSYIDPPGSYEQYFGPGTRLTVT.

In its sample, this clone was seen once. The chain links TRBV19 to TRBJ1-5, with a possible D match to TRBD1 (6 bases). The CDR3 has 15 residues. Germline CDR1 is LNHDA and CDR2 is SQIVND (reference sequence). Deletions cut 4 bases from V and 0 bases from J, with 10 bases between. CDR3 sequence (DNA): TGTGCCAGTAGTACCGGACAGCTTAGCAATCAGCCCCAGCATTTT. Its protein is CASSTGQLSNQPQHF.

This rearrangement joins TRBV2 to TRBJ2-1; D remains unclear. This CDR3 has 15 residues. The V end lost 6 bases, the J end lost 0 bases, and 12 bases lay between the germline ends. Germline V lookup: CDR1 SNHLY, CDR2 FYNNEI. CDR3 sequence: CASRPDLSSYNEQFF. The CDR3 DNA is TGTGCCAGCAGGCCCGACTTGAGCTCCTACAATGAGCAGTTCTTC. The full variable domain, with the rest looked up from reference TRBV2 and TRBJ2-1, is EPEVTQTPSHQVTQMGQEVILRCVPISNHLYFYWYRQILGQKVEFLVSFYNNEISEKSEIFDDQFSVERPDGSNFTLKIRSTKLEDSAMYFCASRPDLSSYNEQFFGPGTRLTVL.

The chain is built from TRBV7-9 and TRBJ2-7, with D perhaps TRBD2 (5 bases). The germline CDR1 and CDR2 sequences are SEHNR and FQNEAQ (reference sequence). The CDR3 is 13 residues long. Trimming pared 5 bases from V and 3 bases from J, leaving 11 bases between. In DNA form, the CDR3 reads TGTGCCAGCAGCCTCCCCGGGATCTACGAGCAGTACTTC. As protein: CASSLPGIYEQYF. The variable domain in full, completed from reference TRBV7-9 and TRBJ2-7, reads DTGVSQNPRHKITKRGQNVTFRCDPISEHNRLYWYRQTLGQGPEFLTYFQNEAQLEKSRLLSDRFSAERPKGSFSTLEIQRTEQGDSAMYLCASSLPGIYEQYFGPGTRLTVT.

The gene calls are TRBV4-2 and TRBJ1-6; 9 nucleotides match TRBD1. The CDR3 totals 21 residues. Trimming removed 2 bases from V and 7 bases from J; junction bases left unmatched: 21. From germline, CDR1 is LGHNA and CDR2 YNFKEQ. This CDR3 is CASSQMETGTGLTRENSPLHF. CDR3 nucleotide sequence: TGTGCCAGCAGCCAAATGGAAACCGGGACAGGGCTAACAAGGGAGAATTCACCCCTCCACTTT.

This rearrangement joins TRBV6-5 to TRBJ2-7, with TRBD1 identical over 7 bases. CDR3 length: 14 residues. The V gene end was trimmed by 0 bases and the J gene end by 3 bases; junction bases not matched to a gene: 2. Germline loops: CDR1 MNHEY, CDR2 SVGAGI. The CDR3 DNA sequence: TGTGCCAGCAGTTACTCGAGGGACAGCTACGAGCAGTACTTC. Its protein is CASSYSRDSYEQYF.

The genes are TRBV4-3 and TRBJ2-7; tentative D call: TRBD2 (6 bases). V was cut by 4 bases and J by 3 bases, with 16 bases left in between. This CDR3 spans 15 amino acids. CDR1 and CDR2 (germline): LGHNA, YSLEER. The CDR3 reads CASSLTWAGNYEQYF. CDR3 sequence (DNA): TGCGCCAGCAGCCTCACTTGGGCGGGGAACTACGAGCAGTACTTC.

The V and J genes are TRBV6-5 and TRBJ1-5; D not resolved. This CDR3 spans 15 amino acids. The V end was cut by 6 bases, the J end by 4 bases, with 16 bases between. CDR1 is MNHEY, CDR2 SVGAGI, per germline. This CDR3 reads CASRGLTGKNQPQHF. CDR3 bases: TGTGCCAGCAGGGGCTTAACCGGGAAGAATCAGCCCCAGCATTTT.

This clone was counted only a few times. The chain has TRBV9 and TRBJ1-1; D is possibly TRBD1 (5 bases). Trimming shortened V by 0 bases and J by 5 bases, and 14 bases separated the two germline ends. The CDR3 is 15 amino acids. Germline CDR1 is SGDLS and CDR2 is YYNGEE. The CDR3 DNA reads as TGTGCCAGCAGCGTAGTGGTGGGGCCAGGTACTGAAGCTTTCTTT. Translation: CASSVVVGPGTEAFF.

This clone was seen a handful of times. The rearrangement joins TRBV7-9 to TRBJ1-6, with D perhaps TRBD1 (6 bases). Trimming took 5 bases from V and 8 from J, leaving 13 bases between them. The CDR3 has 14 amino acids. Germline lookup yields CDR1 SEHNR and CDR2 FQNEAQ (reference sequence). The CDR3 bases are TGTGCCAGCAGCCGGGCGGGGGCCGATTCACCCCTCCACTTT. It encodes CASSRAGADSPLHF.

This chain connects TRBV30 to TRBJ1-3; TRBD1 matches 9 bases. This CDR3 has 16 residues. Germline V gene lookup returns CDR1 GTSNPN and CDR2 SVGIG (reference sequence). The J segment lost 3 bases and the V segment lost 4 bases, leaving 10 bases of the junction unmatched. The CDR3 region has the DNA TGTGCCTGGAAGGTGGCGGGACAGGGATTTGGAAACACCATATATTTT. It is translated as CAWKVAGQGFGNTIYF.

This clone was seen a few times. The CDR3 loop is CARSLVSHYYNEQFF. CDR3 nucleotide sequence: TGTGCCAGAAGCTTGGTGAGCCACTACTACAATGAGCAGTTCTTC. This sequence joins TRBV5-3 and TRBJ2-1, with unresolved D. TRBV5-3 qualifies as an ORF whose function is uncertain. The CDR3 is 15 residues long. V was clipped by 0 bases and J by 3 bases, with 10 bases between them.

The chain is built from TRBV7-2 and TRBJ2-7; tentatively, D is TRBD1 (6 bases). The CDR3 contains 15 residues. Trimming left V 5 bases short and J 2 bases short, with 16 bases between. Germline V gives CDR1 SGHTA, CDR2 FQGNSA. The CDR3: CASSLIGQRAYEQYF. The DNA for the CDR3 is TGTGCCAGCAGCCTGATCGGACAGCGAGCCTACGAGCAGTACTTC.

The sample holds one count of this clone. V gene TRBV28 combines with J gene TRBJ1-2; TRBD1 agrees at 7 bases. Germline CDR1 is MDHEN and CDR2 is SYDVKM. Germline trimming cut 7 bases from V and 6 bases from J; bases unmatched to any gene: 11. This CDR3 comprises 14 residues. The DNA of the CDR3 is TGTGCCAGCACCCGATCGGACAGGACCGATGGCTACACCTTC. Protein: CASTRSDRTDGYTF.

The chain links TRBV2 to TRBJ2-2; maybe TRBD1 (6 bases). Trimming removed 11 bases at V and 4 bases at J, with 8 bases between. Germline CDR1 and CDR2: SNHLY and FYNNEI. This CDR3 has 11 amino acids. The CDR3 coding sequence is TGTGCCGAAGGGGGCACCGGGGAGCTGTTTTTT. It translates to CAEGGTGELFF. Drawing the rest from reference TRBV2 and TRBJ2-2, the complete variable domain is EPEVTQTPSHQVTQMGQEVILRCVPISNHLYFYWYRQILGQKVEFLVSFYNNEISEKSEIFDDQFSVERPDGSNFTLKIRSTKLEDSAMYFCAEGGTGELFFGEGSRLTVL.

The chain combines TRBV18 with TRBJ1-1, with 9 bases matching TRBD1. Trimming at V came to 3 bases and at J to 1 base, leaving 6 bases not matched to a gene. The CDR3 length is 16 residues. Per germline, CDR1 KGHSH and CDR2 LQKENI. The CDR3 spells CASSPTTGQGNTEAFF. The CDR3 DNA sequence: TGTGCCAGCTCACCCACGACGGGACAGGGGAACACTGAAGCTTTCTTT.

Worth noting for this clone: A read error may account for a junction end that differs from germline. The rearrangement uses TRBV30 and TRBJ2-1; TRBD2 agrees at 7 bases. The germline V gene encodes CDR1 GTSNPN and CDR2 SVGIG (reference sequence). CDR3 length: 14 residues. CDR3 coding DNA: TGTGCCCGGAGTAAGGGCGGGAGTAGGAATGAGCAGTTCTTC. As protein: CARSKGGSRNEQFF. Together with reference TRBV30 and TRBJ2-1, the CDR3 gives the full variable domain: SQTIHQWPATLVQPVGSPLSLECTVEGTSNPNLYWYRQAAGRGLQLLFYSVGIGQISSEVPQNLSASRPQDRQFILSSKKLLLSDSGFYLCARSKGGSRNEQFFGPGTRLTVL.

The chain recombines TRBV9 with TRBJ2-7, with TRBD1 matching over 9 bases. CDR3 length: 16 amino acids. The ends lost 0 bases at V and 6 bases at J; junction bases unmatched: 10. The germline gives CDR1 SGDLS, CDR2 YYNGEE. As DNA, the CDR3 is TGTGCCAGCAGCGTAGGAGGGACAGGGATTGAGGGCGAGCAGTACTTC. Its protein product is CASSVGGTGIEGEQYF.

J is TRBJ2-3 and V is TRBV2, with 14 positions matching TRBD2. This CDR3 region has 20 residues. Germline values: CDR1 SNHLY, CDR2 FYNNEI. Losses at the gene ends were 4 bases for V and 2 bases for J; bases not matched to a gene: 14. The CDR3 loop is CASSVTQYPTSGRVTDTQYF. The DNA for the CDR3 is TGTGCCAGCAGTGTGACCCAATATCCGACTAGCGGGAGGGTCACAGATACGCAGTATTTT.

The chain is built from TRBV6-2 or TRBV6-3 and TRBJ1-2, with 8 bases aligning to TRBD1. Germline-derived CDR1 and CDR2 are MNHEY and SVGEGT. There are 13 residues in the CDR3. V gave up 5 bases and J gave up 7 bases; unmatched junction bases: 6. This CDR3 is CASSVDRGRGYTF. In DNA, the CDR3 is TGTGCCAGCAGTGTTGACAGGGGACGTGGCTACACCTTC.

The V call is TRBV28, the J call TRBJ2-3, with D perhaps TRBD2 (5 bases). This CDR3 has 14 residues. With 5 bases removed from V and 5 bases from J, the gap between germline ends came to 14 bases. Germline lookup yields CDR1 MDHEN and CDR2 SYDVKM. The CDR3 sequence is CASSLDGLKDTQYF. In nucleotides, the CDR3 is TGTGCCAGCAGTCTAGACGGACTTAAAGATACGCAGTATTTT.

The V call is TRBV3-1 (or the pseudogene TRBV3-2), the J call TRBJ1-1, with a tentative D call TRBD1 (6 bases). CDR3 size: 15 residues. The germline V gene has CDR1 LGHDT and CDR2 YNNKEL (reference sequence). Trimming removed 1 base at V and 1 base at J, with 10 bases between. This chain's CDR3 is CASSQGTAKNTEAFF. In DNA, the CDR3 is TGTGCCAGCAGCCAAGGGACAGCCAAGAACACTGAAGCTTTCTTT.

This clone was counted a single time. The chain has TRBV6-5 and TRBJ1-2; a weak D match, TRBD1 (6 bases). The germline CDR1 and CDR2 sequences are MNHEY and SVGAGI. The CDR3 consists of 13 residues. Trimming removed 2 bases at V and 8 bases at J, with 12 bases between. Here the CDR3 DNA reads TGTGCCAGCAGTTACCGGGGGGCGCTGGGCTACACCTTC. Amino acids: CASSYRGALGYTF.

V usage is TRBV6-6 and J usage is TRBJ2-1, with TRBD2 matching over 7 bases. The V segment lost 6 bases and the J segment 7 bases; nucleotides outside the gene matches: 12. The CDR3 has 15 amino acids. Germline V gene lookup returns CDR1 MNHNY and CDR2 SVGAGI (reference sequence). This CDR3 is CASRKIGEGWNEQFF. In nucleotides, the CDR3 is TGTGCCAGCAGAAAAATAGGGGAGGGGTGGAATGAGCAGTTCTTC.

The chain combines TRBV9 with TRBJ2-1; D not resolved. CDR1 and CDR2 (germline): SGDLS, YYNGEE. This CDR3 has 15 residues. V shed 0 bases and J shed 0 bases, with 7 bases lying between them. The CDR3: CASSVVTSSYNEQFF. In nucleotides, the CDR3 is TGTGCCAGCAGCGTAGTAACAAGCTCCTACAATGAGCAGTTCTTC.

The chain links TRBV28 to TRBJ2-7, with D hard to call. The CDR3 covers 12 residues. CDR1 is MDHEN, CDR2 SYDVKM, per germline. The germline V and J ends were trimmed by 4 bases and 3 bases, with 7 bases remaining between them. The CDR3 coding sequence is TGTGCCAGCAGTTCCCCCTTCTACGAGCAGTACTTC. This sequence encodes CASSSPFYEQYF.